These T cell receptor beta chains were read from a single sample in a study of blood T cell repertoires in COVID-19. Sequencing used immunoSEQ multiplex PCR; TCRdb keeps in-frame clones, though not all of them. The data show about 230,000 clones, with roughly 84% seen just once and 2% to 2.5% held by the top ten. Sequenced material: peripheral blood. Receptors were obtained from a man aged 35 to 55 who had recovered from COVID-19. The CDR3 runs from the conserved cysteine through the conserved F or W. The D gene is left open where the match is weak. Only part of the rows carry a size: once, few, many, or a class if the clone is expanded.

cdr3_nt cdr3_aa v_call d_call j_call clone_size
TGTGCCTGGAGTACTACAGGGTCGAGCGAGCAGTACTTC CAWSTTGSSEQYF TRBV30 . TRBJ2-7 .
TGCGCCAGCAGCTCCCCCCGGGGAGTAGGGAACACTGAAGCTTTCTTT CASSSPRGVGNTEAFF TRBV5-1 . TRBJ1-1 .
TGTGCCAGCAGCTTAGATGCCCAGACCTACGAGCAGTACTTC CASSLDAQTYEQYF TRBV11-3 . TRBJ2-7 .
TGTGCCAGCAGCTTTGATAACCTAAGCGGGGGTGAGACCCAGTACTTC CASSFDNLSGGETQYF TRBV7-2 TRBD2 TRBJ2-5 .
TGTGCCAGCAGCCAAGGCCCCGTGACTAGCGGGAGCTCCTACGAGCAGTACTTC CASSQGPVTSGSSYEQYF TRBV14 TRBD2 TRBJ2-7 few
TGTGCCTGGAGTGTTAGGGCAGGGCCTGGAAACACCATATATTTT CAWSVRAGPGNTIYF TRBV30 . TRBJ1-3 .
TGCAGCGTTACGGAGGCAACTAATGAAAAACTGTTTTTT CSVTEATNEKLFF TRBV29-1 . TRBJ1-4 .
TGTGCCAGCACCTCGGGGGTCGGGGAGACCCAGTACTTC CASTSGVGETQYF TRBV2 . TRBJ2-5 .
TGTGCCTGGAGTGTAGGAGACGGTGGCTACACCTTC CAWSVGDGGYTF TRBV30 . TRBJ1-2 once
TGTGCCAGCAGCAAAGCGCTTTGGGGGACAGAACTCTCCTACGAGCAGTACTTC CASSKALWGTELSYEQYF TRBV21-1 . TRBJ2-7 many
TGCGCCAGCAGCCTAGACAGGGGGTGGAGATCACCCCTCCACTTT CASSLDRGWRSPLHF TRBV4-3 TRBD1 TRBJ1-6 .
TGCGCCAGCAGCCAAGGGACCACGGGAGTGGGGTACGAGCAGTACTTC CASSQGTTGVGYEQYF TRBV4-1 . TRBJ2-7 .
TGTGCCAGCAGCTTTAAAGTCAGCGGGCGGGGAAATGAGCAGTTCTTC CASSFKVSGRGNEQFF TRBV11-2 . TRBJ2-1 .
TGCGCCAGCAGCCCCAGACAGGTTCTATCCTACGAGCAGTACTTC CASSPRQVLSYEQYF TRBV4-1 . TRBJ2-7 .
TGTGCCAGCAGCTTAGCGATACTAGCAACAGATACGCAGTATTTT CASSLAILATDTQYF TRBV7-8 . TRBJ2-3 .
TGTGCCAGCAGCTCCGGGACAGCGCTTTATAGCAATCAGCCCCAGCATTTT CASSSGTALYSNQPQHF TRBV7-2 TRBD1 TRBJ1-5 .
TGTGCCAGCAGCGTATCACCAGGGGGGCATGCTGAAGAGACCCAGTACTTC CASSVSPGGHAEETQYF TRBV9 . TRBJ2-5 .
TGTGCCTGGAGTGCGGTGGTGGTAAACACTGAAGCTTTCTTT CAWSAVVVNTEAFF TRBV30 . TRBJ1-1 .
TGTGCCAGCTTCACAGGGGGCGGATATGGCTACACCTTC CASFTGGGYGYTF TRBV5-6 TRBD1 TRBJ1-2 .
TGTGCCAGCAGCCCCCTCGGCACCGGGGAGCTGTTTTTT CASSPLGTGELFF TRBV7-2 . TRBJ2-2 .
TGTGCCAGCTCACCAATTAAAAGAAGCGCCTCTGGGGCCAACGTCCTGACTTTC CASSPIKRSASGANVLTF TRBV18 . TRBJ2-6 once
TGTGCCAGCAGTCGAGAGGACACCGTTTTGAAGGAGCAGTACTTC CASSREDTVLKEQYF TRBV6-5 . TRBJ2-7 once
TGTGCCAGCAGCCCCTTGGGACAGGGGGCCTACGAGCAGTACTTC CASSPLGQGAYEQYF TRBV5-6 TRBD1 TRBJ2-7 .
TGTGCCAGCAGTCCGGGACAGGGATTCGCTTCACCCCTCCACTTT CASSPGQGFASPLHF TRBV25-1 TRBD1 TRBJ1-6 .
TGTGCCAGCAGTTTAAGCGGGAGGGTCTACAATGAGCAGTTCTTC CASSLSGRVYNEQFF TRBV6-5 TRBD2 TRBJ2-1 .
TGTGCCAGCAGCTACGGACTAGCGGAGACAGATACGCAGTATTTT CASSYGLAETDTQYF TRBV5-6 TRBD2 TRBJ2-3 .
TGCAGTGCTACTGACAGGGGGAGAAATAATGAAAAACTGTTTTTT CSATDRGRNNEKLFF TRBV20-1 TRBD1 TRBJ1-4 .
TGTGCCAGCAGTGAAGGTAGCCCGCTTAGCTCCTACAATGAGCAGTTCTTC CASSEGSPLSSYNEQFF TRBV2 . TRBJ2-1 .
TGCAGCGTGAGACAGACGAACTATGGCTACACCTTC CSVRQTNYGYTF TRBV29-1 . TRBJ1-2 few
TGTGCCAGCAGGCAAGGAGGGCCGGGTGGGCCCCAGCATTTT CASRQGGPGGPQHF TRBV28 . TRBJ1-5 .
TGCGCCAGCAGCTTGGCACTAGCGGGGTACAATGAGCAGTTCTTC CASSLALAGYNEQFF TRBV5-1 TRBD2 TRBJ2-1 .
TGTGCCAGCAGCCGATTCAGGGGGCTGAGGACTGAAGCTTTCTTT CASSRFRGLRTEAFF TRBV14 TRBD1 TRBJ1-1 few
TGTGCCAGCAGATTAGGGGGAGGGGAGACCCAGTACTTC CASRLGGGETQYF TRBV2 . TRBJ2-5 .
TGTGCCAGCAGTTACTCGACAGGTTACACTGAAGCTTTCTTT CASSYSTGYTEAFF TRBV6-2/TRBV6-3 . TRBJ1-1 .
TGTGCCTGGAGTCCCGGCGGGGGGGGCTCCTACAATGAGCAGTTCTTC CAWSPGGGGSYNEQFF TRBV30 TRBD2 TRBJ2-1 few
TGTGCCAGCAGTTTATCGGGGACAGGGGTGGCTTTCTTT CASSLSGTGVAFF TRBV27 TRBD1 TRBJ1-1 .
TGTGCCAGCAGCTTGACCGGGTTCATAGACACAGATACGCAGTATTTT CASSLTGFIDTDTQYF TRBV9 . TRBJ2-3 .
TGTGCCAGCAGCCAATCAGGGATCCAAGAGACCCAGTACTTC CASSQSGIQETQYF TRBV3-1/TRBV3-2 . TRBJ2-5 .
TGTGCCAGTAGTAACGGACTAGCTATTCCCTACGAGCAGTACTTC CASSNGLAIPYEQYF TRBV19 TRBD2 TRBJ2-7 .
TGTGCCGGGAGCCCGATCTCAGCGGGGCGCACAGATACGCAGTATTTT CAGSPISAGRTDTQYF TRBV30 TRBD2 TRBJ2-3 .
TGTGCCAGCAGCCAAGGCAGGATTCAGTACTTC CASSQGRIQYF TRBV3-1/TRBV3-2 . TRBJ2-4 once
TGTGCCAGCAGTTCAGGCAGATCCTACGAGCAGTACTTC CASSSGRSYEQYF TRBV6-2/TRBV6-3 . TRBJ2-7 .
TGTGCCAGCAGCTTAGACGGACTAGCGGGCACAGATACGCAGTATTTT CASSLDGLAGTDTQYF TRBV11-3 TRBD2 TRBJ2-3 .
TGTGCCAGCTCGCAGACTAACAACTACGAGCAGTACTTC CASSQTNNYEQYF TRBV18 . TRBJ2-7 .
TGTGCCAGCAGCTTAGAATCAGGGGCCAATCAGCCCCAGCATTTT CASSLESGANQPQHF TRBV7-8 . TRBJ1-5 .
TGTGCCAGCAGCCAAGAATTGCTAGCCCAGCAGTTCTTC CASSQELLAQQFF TRBV3-1/TRBV3-2 . TRBJ2-1 .